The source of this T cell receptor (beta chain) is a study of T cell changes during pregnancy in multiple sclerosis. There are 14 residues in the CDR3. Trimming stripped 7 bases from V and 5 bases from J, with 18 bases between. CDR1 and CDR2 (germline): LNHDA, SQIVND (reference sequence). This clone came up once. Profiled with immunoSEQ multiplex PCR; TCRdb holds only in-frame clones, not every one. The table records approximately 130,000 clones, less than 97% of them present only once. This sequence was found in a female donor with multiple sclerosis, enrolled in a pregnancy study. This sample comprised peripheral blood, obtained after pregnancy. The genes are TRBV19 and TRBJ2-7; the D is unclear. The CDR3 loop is CASTGFSGTHEQYF. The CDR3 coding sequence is TGTGCCAGTACAGGATTTTCAGGAACCCACGAGCAGTACTTC.